This T cell receptor (beta chain) was captured by sequencing in a study of cytomegalovirus exposure and HLA in healthy donors. The PCR was carried out with 60 Vbeta primers and 13 Jbeta primers. Libraries were prepared by immunoSEQ multiplex PCR; TCRdb keeps only in-frame clonotypes and omits some of them. Counted here are under 85,000 clones, approximately 74% occurring once; the ten biggest clones make up under 20%. General study findings and limits: Association of a missense DCLRE1C variant with TCR beta V- and J-gene trimming was reported in a later analysis. The study labeled more than 150 TCR beta chains cytomegalovirus-associated.

Healthy donors of bone marrow made up the group. Points on this clone: The antigen is undetermined.

The length of the CDR3 is 13 residues. The V gene's germline CDR1 is SGHAT and CDR2 FQNNGV. Trimming took 3 bases from V and 5 from J, leaving 11 bases between them. V gene TRBV11-2 combines with J gene TRBJ2-7; D uncertain. This sequence was found in a man between 35 and 55 years old in good health and CMV-seropositive. Material for sequencing was PBMCs. The chain's CDR3 is CASSFRRLDEQYF. In DNA form, the CDR3 reads TGTGCCAGCAGCTTCCGAAGACTCGACGAGCAGTACTTC.